The 14 T cell receptor beta chains below all came from one sample that was sequenced in a study of post-analysis software for immune sequencing data. Findings of the study overall: TRBV segments more frequent in patients than in controls numbered five and included TRBV5-6, TRBV5-1 and TRBV20-1.

Their specific antigens are unknown. Built from TCR beta cDNA, the libraries had unique molecular identifiers in them. In TCRdb, the PCR reads were re-called with MiXCR into one record per CDR3 protein. The sample includes a few hundred thousand distinct CDR3 sequences, 30% to 45% of them seen just once. Sequencing input: blood. The receptors shown here come from a girl under 18 with multiple sclerosis.

This clonotype has more than one count but fewer than ten. The gene calls are TRBV7-9 and TRBJ1-1; no clear D gene. Germline CDR1 and CDR2: SEHNR and FQNEAQ (reference sequence). Trimming left V 3 bases short and J 4 bases short, with 9 bases between. The CDR3 loop spans 13 amino acids. The CDR3 reads CASSFGRTTEAFF. In nucleotides, the CDR3 is TGTGCCAGCAGCTTCGGGAGGACCACTGAAGCTTTCTTT.

To note about this clonotype: This sequence may be a read error, since a much larger clone differs from it by one base. The genes are TRBV20-1 and TRBJ2-7; 10 bases map to TRBD2. Germline CDR1 and CDR2: DFQATT and SNEGSKA (reference sequence). This CDR3 contains 14 residues. The CDR3 loop is CCAPRASGGYEQYF. The CDR3 DNA is TGCTGTGCTCCCCGCGCTAGCGGGGGTTACGAGCAGTACTTC.

The chain joins TRBV10-3 to TRBJ1-5; D perhaps matches TRBD1 (6 bases). Germline V gene lookup returns CDR1 ENHRY and CDR2 SYGVKD. Trimming stripped 10 bases from V and 1 base from J, with 14 bases between. This CDR3 has 14 residues. The CDR3 sequence is CATQGRGSNQPQHF. DNA for the CDR3: TGTGCCACCCAGGGCAGGGGCAGCAATCAGCCCCAGCATTTT.

The CDR3 loop is CASSQDLAPSAKDTQYF. The CDR3 DNA reads as TGCGCCAGCAGCCAAGACCTAGCCCCATCGGCGAAAGATACGCAGTATTTT. The genes are TRBV4-3 and TRBJ2-3, with a weak D call TRBD2 (5 bases). The CDR3 totals 17 residues. In germline, CDR1 is LGHNA, CDR2 YSLEER. Trimming removed 0 bases from V and 5 bases from J, with 18 bases in between.

The rearrangement links TRBV28 to TRBJ1-2; D call uncertain. Germline V CDR1 and CDR2: MDHEN, SYDVKM. Trimming took off 3 bases at V and 4 bases at J, with 15 bases between the two ends. The CDR3 length is 15 residues. The CDR3 sequence: CASSFGGVSLYGYTF. The CDR3 DNA follows: TGTGCCAGCAGTTTCGGTGGGGTCAGCCTCTATGGCTACACCTTC.

This clonotype has a single count. This chain uses TRBV19 with TRBJ2-1, with a tentative D call TRBD2 (6 bases). Germline V lookup: CDR1 LNHDA, CDR2 SQIVND (reference sequence). The CDR3 sequence is 14 residues long. Trimming took 4 bases from V and 6 from J, leaving 13 bases between them. CDR3 protein: CASSNQGGSNEQFF. CDR3 sequence (DNA): TGTGCCAGTAGTAACCAGGGAGGAAGCAATGAGCAGTTCTTC.

As regards this clonotype: One end of the junction varies from germline; a read error may be responsible. J is TRBJ2-1 and V is TRBV29-1; tentatively, D is TRBD2 (6 bases). Per the germline V gene, CDR1 is SQVTM and CDR2 is ANQGSEA. The CDR3 has 13 residues. In DNA form, the CDR3 reads TGCAGCGCCGCGGGGACGACTGGGGGTGAGCTGTTCTTC. Translated, it gives CSAAGTTGGELFF.

This clonotype was seen a few times. The J gene is TRBJ1-2, the V gene TRBV12-3 or TRBV12-4; TRBD1 matches 7 bases. The CDR3 extends over 16 amino acids. V shed 8 bases and J 2 bases; nucleotides not matched to a gene: 14. The chain's CDR3 is CASGPGGTLQNYGYTF. CDR3 bases: TGTGCCAGCGGGCCAGGGGGGACACTGCAAAACTATGGCTACACCTTC.

V usage is TRBV10-3 and J usage is TRBJ2-3; possibly TRBD2 for D (7 bases). The CDR3 loop spans 14 amino acids. Deletions cut 9 bases from V and 3 bases from J, with 16 bases between. Germline CDR1 ENHRY, CDR2 SYGVKD. The CDR3: CAIGWGGQTDTQYF. The CDR3 nucleotides are TGTGCCATTGGCTGGGGGGGACAAACAGATACGCAGTATTTT.

The chain joins TRBV12-3 or TRBV12-4 to TRBJ2-7; weak D call: TRBD1 (5 bases). The CDR3 extends over 14 amino acids. V lost 5 bases to trimming and J lost 3 bases, with 14 bases between them. The CDR3 sequence: CASSQRDRNYEQYF. In DNA form, the CDR3 reads TGTGCCAGCAGTCAACGTGACAGAAACTACGAGCAGTACTTC.

The chain uses TRBV20-1 and TRBJ2-1; 7 positions agree with TRBD1. V shed 1 base, J shed 0 bases, and the junction held 3 bases outside the gene matches. The CDR3 contains 15 residues. The V gene's germline CDR1 is DFQATT and CDR2 SNEGSKA (reference sequence). The CDR3 DNA is TGCAGTGCTAGAGGTGGGGACAGCTCCTACAATGAGCAGTTCTTC. Translating it yields CSARGGDSSYNEQFF.

The J gene is TRBJ1-1, the V gene TRBV10-3; D gene uncertain. V was clipped by 10 bases and J by 4 bases, with 16 bases between them. Per germline, CDR1 ENHRY and CDR2 SYGVKD. This CDR3 region has 13 residues. The CDR3 is CATLPGHLTEAFF. CDR3 in DNA: TGTGCCACCCTCCCCGGGCACCTCACTGAAGCTTTCTTT.

This clonotype turned up a few times. This chain links TRBV6-2 or TRBV6-3 with TRBJ2-3; weak D call: TRBD1 (6 bases). This CDR3 region has 14 residues. Germline V gives CDR1 MNHEY, CDR2 SVGEGT. V shed 2 bases and J shed 7 bases, with 13 bases lying between them. CDR3 sequence (DNA): TGTGCCAGCAGTTACGGTGCCAGGGGTTATACGCAGTATTTT. Residues: CASSYGARGYTQYF.

This chain joins TRBV7-9 and TRBJ1-1; D is perhaps TRBD1 (5 bases). Germline CDR1 reads SEHNR; CDR2 reads FQNEAQ (reference sequence). V lost 10 bases, J lost 1 base, and 16 bases lay in between. The CDR3 is 14 amino acids. The CDR3 region has the DNA TGTGCCACCCTACTTCAGGGCGAGAACACTGAAGCTTTCTTT. Translated, it gives CATLLQGENTEAFF. The full variable domain, in which reference TRBV7-9 and TRBJ1-1 provide the parts outside the CDR3, is DTGVSQNPRHKITKRGQNVTFRCDPISEHNRLYWYRQTLGQGPEFLTYFQNEAQLEKSRLLSDRFSAERPKGSFSTLEIQRTEQGDSAMYLCATLLQGENTEAFFGQGTRLTVV.